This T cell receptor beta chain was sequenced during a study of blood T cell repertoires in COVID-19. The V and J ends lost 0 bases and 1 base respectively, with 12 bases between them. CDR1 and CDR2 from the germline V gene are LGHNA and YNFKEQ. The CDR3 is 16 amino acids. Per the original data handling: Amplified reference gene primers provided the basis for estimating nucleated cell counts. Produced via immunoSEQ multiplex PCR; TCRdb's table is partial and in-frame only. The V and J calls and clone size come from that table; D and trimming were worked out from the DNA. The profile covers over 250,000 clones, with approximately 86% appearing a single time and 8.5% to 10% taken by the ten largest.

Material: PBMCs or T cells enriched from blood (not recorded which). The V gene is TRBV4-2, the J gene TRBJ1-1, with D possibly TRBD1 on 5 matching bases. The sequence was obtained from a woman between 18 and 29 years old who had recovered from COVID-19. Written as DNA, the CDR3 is TGTGCCAGCAGCCAAGATGGGGAGGGGAAGAACACTGAAGCTTTCTTT. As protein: CASSQDGEGKNTEAFF.